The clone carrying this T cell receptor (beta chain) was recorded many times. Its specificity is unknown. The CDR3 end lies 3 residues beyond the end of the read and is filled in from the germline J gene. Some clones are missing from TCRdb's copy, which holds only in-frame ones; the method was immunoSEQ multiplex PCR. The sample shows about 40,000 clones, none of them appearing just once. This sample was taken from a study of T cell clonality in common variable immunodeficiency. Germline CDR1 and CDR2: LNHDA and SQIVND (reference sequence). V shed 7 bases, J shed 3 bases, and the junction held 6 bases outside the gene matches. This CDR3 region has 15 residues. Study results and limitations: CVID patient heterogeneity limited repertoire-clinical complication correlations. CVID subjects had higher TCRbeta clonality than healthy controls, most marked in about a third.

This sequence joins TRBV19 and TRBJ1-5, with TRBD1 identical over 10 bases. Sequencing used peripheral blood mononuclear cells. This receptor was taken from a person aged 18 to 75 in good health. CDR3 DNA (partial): TGTGCCAGTAAACTGGGACAGGGGATCAATCAGCCC. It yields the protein CASKLGQGINQP. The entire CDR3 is CASKLGQGINQPQHF.